These 5 T cell receptor beta chains were all obtained from the same sample, sequenced in a study of shared clonotypes between healthy human individuals. Clones were sequenced by immunoSEQ multiplex PCR, and TCRdb holds only the in-frame ones, with some missing. In the table there are some 380,000 clones, about 96% of which are singletons. Sequencing was performed on memory CD8+ T cells sorted from blood. This sample's subset: CD45RO+ cells pooled with CCR7-negative TemRA cells. All receptors derive from a man aged 25 to 40 in good health.

The table lists this clone with a count of one. The V gene is TRBV5-1, the J gene TRBJ2-3, with TRBD2 matching 9 bases. J was trimmed by 0 bases and V by 0 bases; bases with no gene match: 5. This CDR3 has 17 amino acids. CDR1 is SGHRS and CDR2 is YFSETQ in the germline V gene. The CDR3 reads CASSLGLAGVSTDTQYF. The DNA for the CDR3 is TGCGCCAGCAGCTTGGGTTTAGCGGGAGTTAGCACAGATACGCAGTATTTT.

V is TRBV11-1 and J is TRBJ2-5; 12 bases fit TRBD2. Germline CDR1 is SGHAT and CDR2 is FQDESV (reference sequence). The CDR3 length is 16 residues. The V gene end was trimmed by 6 bases and the J gene end by 4 bases; junction bases not matched to a gene: 9. The CDR3 sequence is CASRRTSGRITETQYF. CDR3 nucleotides: TGTGCCAGCAGGCGTACTAGCGGGAGGATAACAGAGACCCAGTACTTC.

The genes are TRBV6-5 and TRBJ2-7, with no clear D. The germline V gene has CDR1 MNHEY and CDR2 SVGAGI. The CDR3 contains 12 residues. V was clipped by 5 bases and J by 3 bases, with 8 bases between them. The CDR3 loop is CASSRAIYEQYF. CDR3 coding DNA: TGTGCCAGCAGTAGGGCAATCTACGAGCAGTACTTC.

The chain has TRBV6-5 and TRBJ2-1; 8 nucleotides agree with TRBD2. Germline-derived CDR1 and CDR2 are MNHEY and SVGAGI. The length of the CDR3 is 11 residues. The junction had 5 bases not matched to a gene; V was cut back by 7 bases and J by 12 bases. In DNA form, the CDR3 reads TGTGCCAGCACCTTACTAGCGGCGCAGTTCTTC. Its translation is CASTLLAAQFF.

The chain combines TRBV5-1 with TRBJ2-5, with 7 bases lining up with TRBD2. Germline CDR1 and CDR2: SGHRS and YFSETQ. The CDR3 loop spans 14 amino acids. Unmatched junction bases numbered 4, after V lost 0 bases and J lost 5 bases. The CDR3 region is CASSLARREETQYF. CDR3 DNA sequence: TGCGCCAGCAGCTTGGCTAGGCGGGAGGAGACCCAGTACTTC.